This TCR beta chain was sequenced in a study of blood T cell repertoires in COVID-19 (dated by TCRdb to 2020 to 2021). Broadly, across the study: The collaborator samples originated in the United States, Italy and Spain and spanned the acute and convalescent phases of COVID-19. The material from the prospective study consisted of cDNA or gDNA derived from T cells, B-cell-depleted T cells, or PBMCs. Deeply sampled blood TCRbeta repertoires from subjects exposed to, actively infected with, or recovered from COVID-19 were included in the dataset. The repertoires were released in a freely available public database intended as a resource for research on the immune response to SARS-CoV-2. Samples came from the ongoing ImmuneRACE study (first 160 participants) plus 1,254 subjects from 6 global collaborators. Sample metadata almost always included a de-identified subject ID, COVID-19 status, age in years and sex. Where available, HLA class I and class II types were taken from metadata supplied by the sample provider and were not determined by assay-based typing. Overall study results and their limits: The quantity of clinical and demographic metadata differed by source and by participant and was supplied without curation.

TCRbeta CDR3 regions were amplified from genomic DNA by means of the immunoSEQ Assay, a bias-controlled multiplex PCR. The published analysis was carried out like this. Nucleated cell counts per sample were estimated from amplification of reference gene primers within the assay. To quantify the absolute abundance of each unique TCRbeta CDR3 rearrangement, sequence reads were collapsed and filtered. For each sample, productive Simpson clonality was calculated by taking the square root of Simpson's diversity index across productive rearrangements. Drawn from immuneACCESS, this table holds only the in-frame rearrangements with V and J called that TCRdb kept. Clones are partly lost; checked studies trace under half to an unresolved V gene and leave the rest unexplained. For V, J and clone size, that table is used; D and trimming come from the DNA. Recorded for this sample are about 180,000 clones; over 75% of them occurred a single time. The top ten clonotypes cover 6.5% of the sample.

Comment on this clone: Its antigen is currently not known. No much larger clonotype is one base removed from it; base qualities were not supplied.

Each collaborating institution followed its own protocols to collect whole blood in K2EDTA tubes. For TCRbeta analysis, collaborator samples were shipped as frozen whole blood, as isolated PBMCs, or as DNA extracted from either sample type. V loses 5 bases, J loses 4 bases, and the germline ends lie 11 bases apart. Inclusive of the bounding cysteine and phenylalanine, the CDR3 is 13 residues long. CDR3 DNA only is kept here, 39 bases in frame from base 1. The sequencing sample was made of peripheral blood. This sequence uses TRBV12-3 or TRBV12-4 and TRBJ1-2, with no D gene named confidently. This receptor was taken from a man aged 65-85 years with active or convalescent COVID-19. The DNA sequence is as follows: TGTGCCAGCAGTCCGGAGAGAAGCTATGGCTACACCTTC. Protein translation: CASSPERSYGYTF.